This TCR beta chain came from a study of T cells in Graves' hyperthyroidism and ophthalmopathy. This CDR3 spans 17 amino acids. Germline CDR1 reads SNHLY; CDR2 reads FYNNEI. Template material for amplifying TCR beta CDR3 regions consisted of RNA transcripts. The HTBI primer set drove a first-round RT-PCR of the TCR CDR3. TCRdb reprocessed the multiplex PCR reads with MiXCR, giving one entry per CDR3 protein. The sample has approximately 570,000 distinct CDR3 sequences, 20% seen once. This clonotype has just a few counts. Germline and junction disagree at one end, which may indicate a read error. The source is a man aged 40-50 years with Graves' ophthalmopathy. The sample taken for sequencing was blood. The chain uses TRBV2 and TRBJ2-6; tentative D call: TRBD1 (6 bases). The CDR3 protein is CASSGDIFPSGANILTF. The CDR3, as DNA: TGTGCCAGCAGTGGGGACATCTTTCCCTCTGGGGCCAACATCCTGACTTTC.